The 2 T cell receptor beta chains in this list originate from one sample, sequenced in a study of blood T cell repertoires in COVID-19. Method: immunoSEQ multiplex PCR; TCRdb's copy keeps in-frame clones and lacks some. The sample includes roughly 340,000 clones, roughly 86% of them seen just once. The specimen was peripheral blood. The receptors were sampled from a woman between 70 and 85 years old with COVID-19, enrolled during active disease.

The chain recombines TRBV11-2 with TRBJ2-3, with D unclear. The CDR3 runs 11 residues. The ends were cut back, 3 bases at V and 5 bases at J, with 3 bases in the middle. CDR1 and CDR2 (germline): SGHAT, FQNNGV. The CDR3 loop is CASSFLDTQYF. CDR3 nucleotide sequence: TGTGCCAGCAGCTTCTTAGATACGCAGTATTTT.

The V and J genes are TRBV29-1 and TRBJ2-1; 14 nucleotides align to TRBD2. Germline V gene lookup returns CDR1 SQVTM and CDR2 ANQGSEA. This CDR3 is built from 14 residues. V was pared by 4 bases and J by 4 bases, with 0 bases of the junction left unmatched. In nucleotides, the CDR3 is TGCAGCGTTGGACTAGCGGGGGGGTACAATGAGCAGTTCTTC. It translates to CSVGLAGGYNEQFF.